The 21 T cell receptor beta chains below were found in one sample sequenced in a study of blood T cell repertoires in COVID-19 (dated by TCRdb to the early 2020s). Library preparation was by the immunoSEQ multiplex PCR assay. Not all clones reach the TCRdb copy of this immuneACCESS table, which keeps in-frame sequences only. Checked studies attribute under half of the gap to unresolved V genes and leave the rest unexplained. The sample has fewer than 300,000 clones on record, 60% to 75% of them singletons. The ten top clones hold about 3.1% of the sample. Source material: peripheral blood. These receptors originate from an elderly woman with acute or convalescent COVID-19.

V gene TRBV5-8 combines with J gene TRBJ2-2; the D is unclear. Germline V gene sequence: CDR1 SGHTS, CDR2 YDEGEE. The CDR3 totals 16 residues. Trimming left V 5 bases short and J 4 bases short, with 18 bases between. The CDR3 DNA reads as TGTGCCAGCAGGTCCGACATCCTTCGTGGCACCGGGGAGCTGTTTTTT. Its protein product is CASRSDILRGTGELFF.

V gene TRBV19 combines with J gene TRBJ2-1; 9 nucleotides align to TRBD1. The junction had 8 bases not matched to a gene; V was cut back by 4 bases and J by 4 bases. This CDR3 contains 16 residues. The germline CDR1 and CDR2 sequences are LNHDA and SQIVND (reference sequence). The CDR3 protein is CASSKPGQGDYNEQFF. CDR3 sequence (DNA): TGTGCCAGTAGTAAACCGGGACAGGGAGATTACAATGAGCAGTTCTTC.

The V call is TRBV3-1 (or the pseudogene TRBV3-2), the J call TRBJ2-1; D possibly corresponds to TRBD1 (5 bases). The V end was cut by 4 bases, the J end by 7 bases, with 20 bases between. This CDR3 has 16 residues. Germline loops: CDR1 LGHDT, CDR2 YNNKEL (reference sequence). The CDR3 DNA is TGTGCCAGCAGCCTACGTGGGGCCCTCCTTCATAATGAGCAGTTCTTC. Translating it yields CASSLRGALLHNEQFF.

The chain carries TRBV27 and TRBJ1-5; maybe TRBD1 (5 bases). The CDR3 has 16 amino acids. V was trimmed by 7 bases and J by 5 bases, leaving 21 bases between them. Germline CDR1 reads MNHEY; CDR2 reads SMNVEV (reference sequence). The CDR3 region has the DNA TGTGCCAGCAAGGACGCGGGGCTCCCCTCGGATCAGCCCCAGCATTTT. Its protein product is CASKDAGLPSDQPQHF.

The chain has TRBV7-6 and TRBJ2-1, with TRBD2 identical over 9 bases. V lost 1 base, J lost 1 base, and 5 bases stayed unmatched. CDR1 is SGHVS, CDR2 FNYEAQ, per germline. The CDR3 totals 17 residues. The CDR3 sequence: CASSLGAGGSSYNEQFF. The CDR3 DNA is TGTGCCAGCAGCTTAGGAGCGGGGGGTTCTTCCTACAATGAGCAGTTCTTC.

The genes are TRBV4-2 and TRBJ2-4; TRBD2 aligns across 10 bases. CDR3 length: 16 residues. Germline V gene sequence: CDR1 LGHNA, CDR2 YNFKEQ. V was pared by 0 bases and J by 4 bases, with 3 bases of the junction left unmatched. This CDR3 reads CASSQDAGLAKNIQYF. The CDR3 bases are TGTGCCAGCAGCCAAGATGCGGGACTAGCGAAAAACATTCAGTACTTC.

This sequence joins TRBV11-1 and TRBJ2-1; 9 positions match TRBD2. The V and J ends lost 5 bases and 1 base, in that order; junction bases with no gene match: 6. CDR1 is SGHAT, CDR2 FQDESV, per germline (reference sequence). This CDR3 is 16 amino acids long. The CDR3 is CASSASSGSSYNEQFF. In DNA, the CDR3 is TGTGCCAGCAGCGCCAGTAGCGGGAGTTCCTACAATGAGCAGTTCTTC. The full variable domain, its missing parts supplied by reference TRBV11-1 and TRBJ2-1, is EAEVAQSPRYKITEKSQAVAFWCDPISGHATLYWYRQILGQGPELLVQFQDESVVDDSQLPKDRFSAERLKGVDSTLKIQPAELGDSAMYLCASSASSGSSYNEQFFGPGTRLTVL.

This rearrangement joins TRBV18 to TRBJ1-4; 8 bases match TRBD1. Losses at the gene ends were 5 bases for V and 0 bases for J; bases not matched to a gene: 2. The CDR3 has 15 amino acids. Germline V gene data show CDR1 as KGHSH and CDR2 as LQKENI. The CDR3 spells CASSSQGATNEKLFF. Here the CDR3 DNA reads TGTGCCAGCTCATCACAGGGGGCAACTAATGAAAAACTGTTTTTT. Variable domain in full (rest from reference TRBV18 and TRBJ1-4): NAGVMQNPRHLVRRRGQEARLRCSPMKGHSHVYWYRQLPEEGLKFMVYLQKENIIDESGMPKERFSAEFPKEGPSILRIQQVVRGDSAAYFCASSSQGATNEKLFFGSGTQLSVL.

The chain links TRBV18 to TRBJ2-1; 8 positions match TRBD1. The V gene end was trimmed by 3 bases and the J gene end by 2 bases; junction bases not matched to a gene: 6. The CDR3 is 16 amino acids. Germline lookup yields CDR1 KGHSH and CDR2 LQKENI. The CDR3 DNA reads TGTGCCAGCTCACCTCAGGGGGCAGGTGCCTACAATGAGCAGTTCTTC. This sequence encodes CASSPQGAGAYNEQFF.

CDR3 in amino acids: CASSQREWETQYF. Here the CDR3 DNA reads TGTGCCAGCAGTCAGCGGGAGTGGGAGACCCAGTACTTC. The V and J genes are TRBV6-5 and TRBJ2-5, with 8 nucleotides matching TRBD2. Unmatched junction bases numbered 4, after V lost 5 bases and J lost 5 bases. The CDR3 has 13 residues. Germline V lookup: CDR1 MNHEY, CDR2 SVGAGI.

The V and J genes are TRBV5-1 and TRBJ2-1; D is possibly TRBD2 (5 bases). The ends were cut back, 0 bases at V and 7 bases at J, with 14 bases in the middle. CDR1 and CDR2 (germline): SGHRS, YFSETQ. The CDR3 loop spans 15 amino acids. Here the CDR3 reads CASSLGESAGNEQFF. CDR3 nucleotide sequence: TGCGCCAGCAGCTTGGGGGAGTCCGCGGGTAATGAGCAGTTCTTC.

The genes are TRBV15 and TRBJ2-7; TRBD1 matches at 7 bases. The CDR3 sequence is 12 residues long. Losses at the gene ends were 6 bases for V and 6 bases for J; bases not matched to a gene: 5. Per germline, CDR1 LNHNV and CDR2 YYDKDF (reference sequence). CDR3: CATRGQAAEQYF. The CDR3 DNA follows: TGTGCCACCAGAGGACAGGCCGCCGAGCAGTACTTC.

The chain recombines TRBV27 with TRBJ1-2; 7 bases align to TRBD1. The CDR3 runs to 15 residues. CDR1 MNHEY and CDR2 SMNVEV come from the germline V gene (reference sequence). Unmatched junction bases numbered 7, after V lost 4 bases and J lost 2 bases. The CDR3 bases are TGTGCCAGCAGTTCGATCTCGACAGGGAACTATGGCTACACCTTC. Its protein is CASSSISTGNYGYTF.

This chain connects TRBV2 to TRBJ1-2; perhaps TRBD1 as D (6 bases). The CDR3 contains 13 residues. V shed 5 bases and J shed 3 bases, with 10 bases lying between them. Per germline, CDR1 SNHLY and CDR2 FYNNEI. The chain's CDR3 is CASSTNRDYGYTF. The CDR3 nucleotides read TGTGCCAGCAGTACCAACAGGGACTATGGCTACACCTTC. The variable domain in full, completed from reference TRBV2 and TRBJ1-2, reads EPEVTQTPSHQVTQMGQEVILRCVPISNHLYFYWYRQILGQKVEFLVSFYNNEISEKSEIFDDQFSVERPDGSNFTLKIRSTKLEDSAMYFCASSTNRDYGYTFGSGTRLTVV.

The CDR3 region has the DNA TGCAGTGCTCTCCGCGGCTATGGCTACACCTTC. It translates to CSALRGYGYTF. The genes are TRBV20-1 and TRBJ1-2; D unclear. V shed 5 bases and J shed 4 bases, with 8 bases lying between them. The CDR3 has 11 residues. Per germline, CDR1 DFQATT and CDR2 SNEGSKA (reference sequence).

This sequence joins TRBV2 and TRBJ1-4; possible D gene TRBD1, 5 bases. The CDR3 loop spans 15 amino acids. V gave up 6 bases and J gave up 6 bases, with 17 bases separating them. Germline V lookup: CDR1 SNHLY, CDR2 FYNNEI. The CDR3 here is CASRIPRDQHEKLFF. For the CDR3, the DNA is TGTGCCAGCAGGATTCCCAGGGATCAGCATGAAAAACTGTTTTTT. Full variable domain (missing parts from reference TRBV2 and TRBJ1-4): EPEVTQTPSHQVTQMGQEVILRCVPISNHLYFYWYRQILGQKVEFLVSFYNNEISEKSEIFDDQFSVERPDGSNFTLKIRSTKLEDSAMYFCASRIPRDQHEKLFFGSGTQLSVL.

This clone was observed a few times. The rearrangement links TRBV7-9 to TRBJ1-1; TRBD1 is a possible D gene (5 bases). The CDR3 spans 13 residues. Germline loops: CDR1 SEHNR, CDR2 FQNEAQ (reference sequence). V was cut by 3 bases and J by 7 bases, with 12 bases left in between. The CDR3 loop is CASSLAGGVEAFF. As DNA, the CDR3 is TGTGCCAGCAGCTTGGCCGGGGGGGTTGAAGCTTTCTTT.

This clone was seen only a few times. The J gene is TRBJ2-7, the V gene TRBV4-1, with 12 bases matching TRBD2. From germline, CDR1 is MGHRA and CDR2 YSYEKL. The ends lost 1 base at V and 6 bases at J; junction bases unmatched: 7. This CDR3 is built from 16 residues. The CDR3 loop is CASSQGRLAGVGEQYF. The CDR3 DNA follows: TGCGCCAGCAGCCAAGGGAGACTAGCGGGAGTCGGCGAGCAGTACTTC.

The chain couples TRBV2 to TRBJ1-6; D is unclear. With 7 bases removed from V and 10 bases from J, the gap between germline ends came to 20 bases. The CDR3 loop spans 15 amino acids. Germline values: CDR1 SNHLY, CDR2 FYNNEI. The CDR3 region is CASTGRQGSNSPLHF. CDR3 bases: TGTGCCAGCACGGGTCGGCAAGGCTCCAACTCACCCCTCCACTTT.

This rearrangement joins TRBV3-1 (or the pseudogene TRBV3-2) to TRBJ1-2, with 10 bases aligning to TRBD1. Germline values: CDR1 LGHDT, CDR2 YNNKEL (reference sequence). The junction had 7 bases not matched to a gene; V was cut back by 3 bases and J by 9 bases. This CDR3 comprises 14 residues. CDR3 nucleotides: TGTGCCAGCAGCCAGGACAGGGGGATGAGAAGCTACACCTTC. Amino acid sequence: CASSQDRGMRSYTF.

The V and J genes are TRBV11-2 and TRBJ1-3; tentative D call: TRBD1 (6 bases). The CDR3 is 16 amino acids. The germline CDR1 and CDR2 sequences are SGHAT and FQNNGV. The V gene lost 2 bases and the J gene lost 3 bases, with 14 bases spanning the gap. The CDR3 region has the DNA TGTGCCAGCAGCTTACCAAAAACAGGGTTTGGAAACACCATATATTTT. It encodes CASSLPKTGFGNTIYF.